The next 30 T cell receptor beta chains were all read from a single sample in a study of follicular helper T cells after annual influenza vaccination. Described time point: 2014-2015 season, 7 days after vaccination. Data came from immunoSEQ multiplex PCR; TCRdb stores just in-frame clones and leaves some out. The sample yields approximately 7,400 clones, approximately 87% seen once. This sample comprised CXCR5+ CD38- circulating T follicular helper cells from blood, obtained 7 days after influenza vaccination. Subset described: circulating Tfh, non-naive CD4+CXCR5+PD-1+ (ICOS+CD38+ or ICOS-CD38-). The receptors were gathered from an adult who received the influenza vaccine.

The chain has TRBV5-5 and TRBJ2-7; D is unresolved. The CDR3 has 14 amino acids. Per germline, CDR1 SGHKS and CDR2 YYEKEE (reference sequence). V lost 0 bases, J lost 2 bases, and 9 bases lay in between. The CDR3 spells CASSLVGQTYEQYF. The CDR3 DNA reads TGTGCCAGCAGCTTGGTCGGGCAGACCTACGAGCAGTACTTC.

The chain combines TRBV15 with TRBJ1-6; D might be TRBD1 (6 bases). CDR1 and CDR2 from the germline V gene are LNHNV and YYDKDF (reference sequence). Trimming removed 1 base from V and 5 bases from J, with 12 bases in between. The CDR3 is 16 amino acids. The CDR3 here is CATSRVGTLNNSPLHF. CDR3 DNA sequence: TGTGCCACCAGCAGAGTTGGGACACTTAATAATTCACCCCTCCACTTT.

DNA of the CDR3: TGTGCCAGCAGCCCCGGAAGCGGGGGGGCTTACAATGAGCAGTTCTTC. Its translation: CASSPGSGGAYNEQFF. The chain employs TRBV9 and TRBJ2-1; the match to TRBD2 covers 10 bases. Losses at the gene ends were 4 bases for V and 4 bases for J; bases not matched to a gene: 8. This CDR3 has 16 amino acids. The germline CDR1 and CDR2 sequences are SGDLS and YYNGEE.

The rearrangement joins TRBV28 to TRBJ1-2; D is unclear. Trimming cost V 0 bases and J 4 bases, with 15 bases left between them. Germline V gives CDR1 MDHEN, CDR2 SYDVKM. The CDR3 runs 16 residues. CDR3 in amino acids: CASSLWVTAERYGYTF. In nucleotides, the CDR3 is TGTGCCAGCAGTTTATGGGTTACAGCCGAACGCTATGGCTACACCTTC.

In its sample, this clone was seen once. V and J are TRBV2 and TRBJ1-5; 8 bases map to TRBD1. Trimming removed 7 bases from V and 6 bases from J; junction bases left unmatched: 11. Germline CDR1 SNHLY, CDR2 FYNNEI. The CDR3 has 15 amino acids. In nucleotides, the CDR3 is TGTGCCAGCAACCAAGACAGGGGAGGGGGTCAGCCCCAGCATTTT. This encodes CASNQDRGGGQPQHF.

In DNA form, the CDR3 reads TGTGCCAGCAGCGCAAAAAGTTTGGGGGCCTCCACCGGGGAGCTGTTTTTT. Translation gives CASSAKSLGASTGELFF. V gene TRBV9 combines with J gene TRBJ2-2; possible D gene TRBD1, 6 bases. Trimming took off 3 bases at V and 4 bases at J, with 19 bases between the two ends. The CDR3 is made up of 17 amino acids. Germline V lookup: CDR1 SGDLS, CDR2 YYNGEE.

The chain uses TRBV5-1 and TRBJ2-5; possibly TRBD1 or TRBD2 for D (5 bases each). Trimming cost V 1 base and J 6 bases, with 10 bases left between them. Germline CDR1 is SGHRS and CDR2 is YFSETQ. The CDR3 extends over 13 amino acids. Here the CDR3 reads CASSLSGGKTQYF. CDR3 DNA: TGCGCCAGCAGCTTGAGTGGGGGTAAGACCCAGTACTTC.

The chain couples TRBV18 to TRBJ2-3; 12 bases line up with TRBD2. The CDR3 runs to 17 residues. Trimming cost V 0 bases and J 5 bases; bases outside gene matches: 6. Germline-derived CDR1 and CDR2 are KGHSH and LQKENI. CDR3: CASSPPSSGGAKDTQYF. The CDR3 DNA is TGTGCCAGCTCACCACCGTCTAGCGGGGGGGCCAAAGATACGCAGTATTTT.

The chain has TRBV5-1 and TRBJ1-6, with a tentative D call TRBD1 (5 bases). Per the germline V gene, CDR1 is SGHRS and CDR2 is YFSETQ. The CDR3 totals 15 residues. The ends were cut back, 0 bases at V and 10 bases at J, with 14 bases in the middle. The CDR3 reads CASSLEVQGASPLHF. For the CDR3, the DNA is TGCGCCAGCAGCTTGGAGGTCCAAGGGGCCTCACCCCTCCACTTT.

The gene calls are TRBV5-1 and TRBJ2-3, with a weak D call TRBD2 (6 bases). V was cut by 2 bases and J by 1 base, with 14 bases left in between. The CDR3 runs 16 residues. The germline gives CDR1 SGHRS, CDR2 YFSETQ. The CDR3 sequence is CASSLAPGAGTDTQYF. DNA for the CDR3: TGCGCCAGCAGCTTAGCACCGGGAGCGGGCACAGATACGCAGTATTTT.

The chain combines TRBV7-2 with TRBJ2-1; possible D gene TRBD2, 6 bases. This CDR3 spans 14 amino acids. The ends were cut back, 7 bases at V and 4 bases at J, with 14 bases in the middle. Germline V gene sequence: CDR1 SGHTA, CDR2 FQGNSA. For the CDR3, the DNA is TGTGCCAGCAATCTCGGGGGTTCTTACAATGAGCAGTTCTTC. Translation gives CASNLGGSYNEQFF.

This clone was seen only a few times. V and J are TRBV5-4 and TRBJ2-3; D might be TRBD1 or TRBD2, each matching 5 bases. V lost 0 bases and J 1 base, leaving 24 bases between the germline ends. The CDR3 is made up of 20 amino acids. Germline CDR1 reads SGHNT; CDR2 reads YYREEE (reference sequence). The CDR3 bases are TGTGCCAGCAGCTTGGCCGATCATGGCCCGGGACCCTTGGGCACAGATACGCAGTATTTT. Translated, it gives CASSLADHGPGPLGTDTQYF.

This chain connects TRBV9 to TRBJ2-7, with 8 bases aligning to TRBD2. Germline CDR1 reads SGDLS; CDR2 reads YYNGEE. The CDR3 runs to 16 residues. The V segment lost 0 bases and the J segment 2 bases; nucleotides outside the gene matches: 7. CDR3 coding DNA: TGTGCCAGCAGCGTAGGAGCGGGGGAGGTAACCTACGAGCAGTACTTC. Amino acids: CASSVGAGEVTYEQYF.

The CDR3 DNA is TGTGCCAGCAGGCCTAGCGGGACGTACGAGCAGTACTTC. Translated, it gives CASRPSGTYEQYF. The V and J genes are TRBV6-5 and TRBJ2-7, with 9 bases matching TRBD2. The CDR3 totals 13 residues. Trimming took 6 bases from V and 4 from J; bases not matched to a gene: 4. Germline V CDR1 and CDR2: MNHEY, SVGAGI.

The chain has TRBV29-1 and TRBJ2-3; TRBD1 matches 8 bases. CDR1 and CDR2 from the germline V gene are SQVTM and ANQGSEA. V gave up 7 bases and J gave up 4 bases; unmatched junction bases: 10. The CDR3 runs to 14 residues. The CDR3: CSDARTGMADTQYF. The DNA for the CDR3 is TGCAGCGACGCAAGGACAGGGATGGCAGATACGCAGTATTTT.

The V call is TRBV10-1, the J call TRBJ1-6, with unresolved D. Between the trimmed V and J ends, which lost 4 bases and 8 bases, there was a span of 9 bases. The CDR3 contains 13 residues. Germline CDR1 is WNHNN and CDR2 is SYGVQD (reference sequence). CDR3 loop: CASSVSRDSPLHF. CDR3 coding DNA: TGCGCCAGCAGTGTTTCAAGGGATTCACCCCTCCACTTT.

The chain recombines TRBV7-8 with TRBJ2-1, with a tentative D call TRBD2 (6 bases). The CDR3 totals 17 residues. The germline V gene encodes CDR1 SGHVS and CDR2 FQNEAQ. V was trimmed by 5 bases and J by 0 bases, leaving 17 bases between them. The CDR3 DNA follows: TGTGCCAGCAGCACCGGGCCCGGGGGATTCTCCTACAATGAGCAGTTCTTC. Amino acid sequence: CASSTGPGGFSYNEQFF.

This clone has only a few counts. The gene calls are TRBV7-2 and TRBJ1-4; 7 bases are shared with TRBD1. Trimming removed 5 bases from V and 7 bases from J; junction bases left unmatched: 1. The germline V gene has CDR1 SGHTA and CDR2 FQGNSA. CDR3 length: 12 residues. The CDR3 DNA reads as TGTGCCAGCAGCCGGACAGGTGAAAAACTGTTTTTT. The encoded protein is CASSRTGEKLFF.

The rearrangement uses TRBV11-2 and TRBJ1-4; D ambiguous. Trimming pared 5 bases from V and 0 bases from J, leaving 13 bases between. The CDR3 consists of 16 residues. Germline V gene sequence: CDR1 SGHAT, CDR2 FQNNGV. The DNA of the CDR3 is TGTGCCAGCAGCCCCCGGGCGGACGCAACTAATGAAAAACTGTTTTTT. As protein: CASSPRADATNEKLFF.

CDR3 residues: CASSDRDNQPQHF. The CDR3 region has the DNA TGCGCCAGCAGCGACAGGGACAATCAGCCCCAGCATTTT. The J gene is TRBJ1-5, the V gene TRBV10-2; 7 bases are shared with TRBD1. This CDR3 comprises 13 residues. With 6 bases clipped from V and 3 bases from J, the junction kept 2 bases outside the gene matches. Germline CDR1 and CDR2: WSHSY and SAAADI.

This CDR3 reads CASSGQGALNTEAFF. The CDR3 bases are TGTGCCAGCAGCGGACAGGGGGCCCTGAACACTGAAGCTTTCTTT. The rearrangement uses TRBV28 and TRBJ1-1, with 11 bases matching TRBD1. CDR3 length: 15 residues. V lost 6 bases, J lost 0 bases, and 3 bases stayed unmatched. Germline V lookup: CDR1 MDHEN, CDR2 SYDVKM.

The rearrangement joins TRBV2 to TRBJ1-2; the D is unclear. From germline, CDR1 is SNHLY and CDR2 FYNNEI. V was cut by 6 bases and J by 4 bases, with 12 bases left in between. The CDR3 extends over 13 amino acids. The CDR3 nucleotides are TGTGCCAGCAGAACCTTAACAGTCTATGGCTACACCTTC. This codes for CASRTLTVYGYTF.

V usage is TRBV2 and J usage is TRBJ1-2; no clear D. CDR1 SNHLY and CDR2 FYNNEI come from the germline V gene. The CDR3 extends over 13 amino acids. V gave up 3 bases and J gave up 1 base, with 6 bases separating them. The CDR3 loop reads CASSDDRNYGYTF. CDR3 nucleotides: TGTGCCAGCAGTGACGACCGTAACTATGGCTACACCTTC. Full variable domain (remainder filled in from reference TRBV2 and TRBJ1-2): EPEVTQTPSHQVTQMGQEVILRCVPISNHLYFYWYRQILGQKVEFLVSFYNNEISEKSEIFDDQFSVERPDGSNFTLKIRSTKLEDSAMYFCASSDDRNYGYTFGSGTRLTVV.

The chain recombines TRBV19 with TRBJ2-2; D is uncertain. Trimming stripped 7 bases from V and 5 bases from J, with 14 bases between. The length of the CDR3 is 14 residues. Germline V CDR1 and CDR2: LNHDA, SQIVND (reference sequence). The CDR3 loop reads CASNSAFGTGELFF. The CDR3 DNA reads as TGTGCCAGTAATTCCGCCTTTGGAACCGGGGAGCTGTTTTTT.

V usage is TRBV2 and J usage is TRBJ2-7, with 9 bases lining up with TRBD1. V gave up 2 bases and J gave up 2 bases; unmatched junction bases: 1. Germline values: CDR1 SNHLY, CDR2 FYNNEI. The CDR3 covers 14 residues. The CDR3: CASSERTGAYEQYF. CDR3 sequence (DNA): TGTGCCAGCAGTGAAAGGACAGGGGCCTACGAGCAGTACTTC.

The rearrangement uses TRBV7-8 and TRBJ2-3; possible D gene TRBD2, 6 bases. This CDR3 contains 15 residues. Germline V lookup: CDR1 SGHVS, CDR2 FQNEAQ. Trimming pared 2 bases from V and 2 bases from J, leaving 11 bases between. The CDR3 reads CASSLRGYDTDTQYF. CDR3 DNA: TGTGCCAGCAGCTTACGGGGGTATGACACAGATACGCAGTATTTT.

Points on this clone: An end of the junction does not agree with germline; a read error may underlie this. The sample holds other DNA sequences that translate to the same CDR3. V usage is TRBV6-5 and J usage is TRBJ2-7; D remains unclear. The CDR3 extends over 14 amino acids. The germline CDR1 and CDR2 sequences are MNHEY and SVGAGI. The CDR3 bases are TGTGCTAGCAGTTACTCTCCGGACGCAACCGTCCGTTGCTTC. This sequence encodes CASSYSPDATVRCF.

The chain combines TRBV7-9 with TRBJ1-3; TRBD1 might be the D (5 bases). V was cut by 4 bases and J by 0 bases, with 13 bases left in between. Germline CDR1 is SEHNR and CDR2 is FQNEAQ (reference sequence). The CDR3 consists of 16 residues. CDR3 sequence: CASSSFGASSGNTIYF. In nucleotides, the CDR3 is TGTGCCAGCAGCTCCTTTGGGGCAAGCTCTGGAAACACCATATATTTT.

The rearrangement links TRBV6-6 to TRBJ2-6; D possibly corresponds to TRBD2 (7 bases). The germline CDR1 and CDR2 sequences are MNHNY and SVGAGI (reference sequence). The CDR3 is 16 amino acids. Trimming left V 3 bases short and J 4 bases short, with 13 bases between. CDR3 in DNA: TGTGCCAGCAGTTATGCGGGGGCGCAAGGGGCCAACGTCCTGACTTTC. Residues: CASSYAGAQGANVLTF.

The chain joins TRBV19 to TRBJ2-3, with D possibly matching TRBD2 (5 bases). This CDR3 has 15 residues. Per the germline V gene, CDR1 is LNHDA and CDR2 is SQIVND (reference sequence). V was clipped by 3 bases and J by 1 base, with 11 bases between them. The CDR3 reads CASSMRALGTDTQYF. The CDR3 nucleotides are TGTGCCAGTAGTATGAGGGCCCTTGGCACAGATACGCAGTATTTT.